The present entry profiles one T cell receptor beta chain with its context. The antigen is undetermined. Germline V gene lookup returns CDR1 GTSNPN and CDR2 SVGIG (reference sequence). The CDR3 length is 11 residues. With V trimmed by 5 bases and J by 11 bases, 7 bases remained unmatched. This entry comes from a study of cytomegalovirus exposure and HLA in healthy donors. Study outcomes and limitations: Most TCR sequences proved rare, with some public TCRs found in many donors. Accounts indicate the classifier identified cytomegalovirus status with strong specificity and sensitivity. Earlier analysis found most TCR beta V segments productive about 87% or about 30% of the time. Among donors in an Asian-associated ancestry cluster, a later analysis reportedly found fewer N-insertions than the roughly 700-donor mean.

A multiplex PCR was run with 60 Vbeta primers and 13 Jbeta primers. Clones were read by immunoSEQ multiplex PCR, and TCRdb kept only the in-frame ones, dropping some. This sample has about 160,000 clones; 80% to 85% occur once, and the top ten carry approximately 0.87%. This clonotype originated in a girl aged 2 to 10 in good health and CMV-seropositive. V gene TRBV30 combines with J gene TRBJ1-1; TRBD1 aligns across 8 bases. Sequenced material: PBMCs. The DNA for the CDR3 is TGTGCCTGGGGGGACAGGTTGGAGGCTTTCTTT. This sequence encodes CAWGDRLEAFF.